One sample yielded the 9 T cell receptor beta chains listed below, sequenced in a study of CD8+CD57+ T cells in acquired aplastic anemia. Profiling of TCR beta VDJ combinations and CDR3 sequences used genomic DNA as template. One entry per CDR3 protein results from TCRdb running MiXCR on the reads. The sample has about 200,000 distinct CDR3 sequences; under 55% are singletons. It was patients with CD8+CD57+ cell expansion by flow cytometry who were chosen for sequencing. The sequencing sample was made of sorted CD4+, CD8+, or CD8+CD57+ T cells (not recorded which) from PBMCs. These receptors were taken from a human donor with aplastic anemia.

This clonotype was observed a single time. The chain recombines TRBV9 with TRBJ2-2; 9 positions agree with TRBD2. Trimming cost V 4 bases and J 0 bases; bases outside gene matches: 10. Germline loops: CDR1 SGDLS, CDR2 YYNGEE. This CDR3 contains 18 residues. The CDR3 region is CASSTRTSAISNTGELFF. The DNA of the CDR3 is TGTGCCAGCAGCACAAGGACTAGCGCAATTTCGAACACCGGGGAGCTGTTTTTT.

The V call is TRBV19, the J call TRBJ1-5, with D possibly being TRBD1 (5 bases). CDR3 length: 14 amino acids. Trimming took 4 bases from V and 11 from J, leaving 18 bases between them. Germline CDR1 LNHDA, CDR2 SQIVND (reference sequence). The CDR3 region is CASSNYGRDETQHF. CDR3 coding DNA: TGTGCCAGTAGTAATTATGGCAGGGATGAGACCCAGCATTTT. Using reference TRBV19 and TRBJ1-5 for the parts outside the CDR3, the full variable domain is DGGITQSPKYLFRKEGQNVTLSCEQNLNHDAMYWYRQDPGQGLRLIYYSQIVNDFQKGDIAEGYSVSREKKESFPLTVTSAQKNPTAFYLCASSNYGRDETQHFGDGTRLSIL.

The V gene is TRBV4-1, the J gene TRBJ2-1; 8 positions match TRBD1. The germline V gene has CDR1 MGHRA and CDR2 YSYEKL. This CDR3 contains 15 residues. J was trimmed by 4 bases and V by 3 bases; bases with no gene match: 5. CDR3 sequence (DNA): TGCGCCAGCAGCCAGGGGACAGGAGGATACAATGAGCAGTTCTTC. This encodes CASSQGTGGYNEQFF.

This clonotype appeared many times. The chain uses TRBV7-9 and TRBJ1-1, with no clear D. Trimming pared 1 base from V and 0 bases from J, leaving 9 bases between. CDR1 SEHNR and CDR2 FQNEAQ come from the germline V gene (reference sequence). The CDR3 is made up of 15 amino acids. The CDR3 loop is CASSLVEKLNTEAFF. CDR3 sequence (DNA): TGTGCCAGCAGCTTAGTGGAGAAACTGAACACTGAAGCTTTCTTT.

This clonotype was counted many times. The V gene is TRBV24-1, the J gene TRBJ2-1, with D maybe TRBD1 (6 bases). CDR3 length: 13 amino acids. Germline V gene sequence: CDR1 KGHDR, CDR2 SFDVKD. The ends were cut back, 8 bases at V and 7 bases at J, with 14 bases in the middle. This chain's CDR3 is CATNGDRLNEQFF. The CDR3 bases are TGTGCCACCAACGGAGACAGGTTGAATGAGCAGTTCTTC.

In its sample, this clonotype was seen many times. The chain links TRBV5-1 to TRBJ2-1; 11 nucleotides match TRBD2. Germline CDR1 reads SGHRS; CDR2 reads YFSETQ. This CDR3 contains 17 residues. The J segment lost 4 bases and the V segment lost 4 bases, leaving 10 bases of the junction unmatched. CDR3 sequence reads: CASSPTISGGAYNEQFF. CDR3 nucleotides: TGCGCCAGCAGCCCGACTATTAGCGGGGGGGCATACAATGAGCAGTTCTTC.

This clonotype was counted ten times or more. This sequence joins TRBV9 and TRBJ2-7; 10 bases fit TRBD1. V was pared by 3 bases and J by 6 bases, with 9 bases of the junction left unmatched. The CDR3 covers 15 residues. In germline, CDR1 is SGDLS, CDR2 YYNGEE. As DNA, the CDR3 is TGTGCCAGCAGCGGACCCGGGACAGGGGAAAGCGAGCAGTACTTC. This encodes CASSGPGTGESEQYF.

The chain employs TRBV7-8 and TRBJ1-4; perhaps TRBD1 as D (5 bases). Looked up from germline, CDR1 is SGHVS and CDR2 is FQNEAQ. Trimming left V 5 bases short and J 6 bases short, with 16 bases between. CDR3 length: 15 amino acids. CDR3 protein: CASSGYLWGDEKLFF. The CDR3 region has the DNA TGTGCCAGCAGCGGATACCTCTGGGGCGATGAAAAACTGTTTTTT.

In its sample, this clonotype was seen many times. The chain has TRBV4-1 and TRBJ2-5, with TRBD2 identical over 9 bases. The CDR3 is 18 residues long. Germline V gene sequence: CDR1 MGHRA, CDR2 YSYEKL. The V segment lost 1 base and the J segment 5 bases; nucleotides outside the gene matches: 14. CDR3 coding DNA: TGCGCCAGCAGCCAAGGACGCGGGGGGGATACCTCCGGGGAGACCCAGTACTTC. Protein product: CASSQGRGGDTSGETQYF.